This T cell receptor (beta chain) was captured by sequencing in a study of T cells in Graves' hyperthyroidism and ophthalmopathy. This clonotype was seen more than once but under ten times. A clone one base away is much larger, so this may be a read error. The CDR3 loop spans 15 amino acids. Germline V gives CDR1 SGHRS, CDR2 YFSETQ. From RNA transcripts, TCR beta CDR3 regions were amplified. An initial round of RT-PCR targeting the TCR CDR3 relied on the HTBI primer set. MiXCR, run by TCRdb on the multiplex PCR reads, gives a single entry per CDR3 protein. The sample shows around 600,000 distinct CDR3 sequences, 14% of them seen only once.

The chain is built from TRBV5-1 and TRBJ2-1; 8 bases align to TRBD1. This receptor was taken from a woman between 18 and 29 years old with Graves' ophthalmopathy. Sequenced material: blood. The CDR3, as DNA: TGCGCCAGCAACTTGGGAGGACAGGGCTACAATGAGCAGTTCTTC. Its protein product is CASNLGGQGYNEQFF.